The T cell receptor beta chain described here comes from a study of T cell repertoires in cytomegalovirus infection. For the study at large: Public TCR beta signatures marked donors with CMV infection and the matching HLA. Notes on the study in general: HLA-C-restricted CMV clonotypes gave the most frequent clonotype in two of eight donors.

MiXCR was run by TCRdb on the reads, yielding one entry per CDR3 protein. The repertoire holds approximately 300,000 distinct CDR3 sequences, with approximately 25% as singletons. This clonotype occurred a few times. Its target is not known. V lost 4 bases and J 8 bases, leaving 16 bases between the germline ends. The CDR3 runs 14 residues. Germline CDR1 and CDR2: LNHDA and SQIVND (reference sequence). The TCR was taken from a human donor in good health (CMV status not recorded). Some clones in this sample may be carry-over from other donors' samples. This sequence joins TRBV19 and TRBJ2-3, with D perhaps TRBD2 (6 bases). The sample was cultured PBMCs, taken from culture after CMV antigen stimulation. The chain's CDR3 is CASSNTGLHGTQYF. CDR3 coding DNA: TGTGCCAGTAGTAATACGGGACTCCACGGTACGCAGTATTTT.